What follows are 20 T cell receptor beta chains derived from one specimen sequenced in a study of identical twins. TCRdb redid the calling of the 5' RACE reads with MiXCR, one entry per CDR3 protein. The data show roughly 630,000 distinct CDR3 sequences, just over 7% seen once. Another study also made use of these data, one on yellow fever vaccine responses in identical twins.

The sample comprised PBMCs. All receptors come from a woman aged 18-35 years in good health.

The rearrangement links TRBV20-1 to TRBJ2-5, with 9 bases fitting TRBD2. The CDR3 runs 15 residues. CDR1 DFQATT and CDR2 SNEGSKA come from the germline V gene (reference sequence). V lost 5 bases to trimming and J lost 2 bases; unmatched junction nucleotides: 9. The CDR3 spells CSALALAGYQETQYF. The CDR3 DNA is TGCAGTGCTCTCGCGCTAGCGGGGTATCAAGAGACCCAGTACTTC.

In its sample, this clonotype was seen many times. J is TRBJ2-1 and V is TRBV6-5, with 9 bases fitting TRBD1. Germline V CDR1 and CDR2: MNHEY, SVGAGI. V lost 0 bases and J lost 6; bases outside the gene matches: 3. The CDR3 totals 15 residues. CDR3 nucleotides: TGTGCCAGCAGTTACTCCAGGACAGGGGTCAATGAGCAGTTCTTC. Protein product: CASSYSRTGVNEQFF.

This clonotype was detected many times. CDR3 sequence: CSALPRRRTGLNEQFF. The CDR3 region has the DNA TGCAGTGCCCTACCCAGGAGGAGGACAGGGCTAAATGAGCAGTTCTTC. The chain links TRBV20-1 to TRBJ2-1; 8 positions match TRBD1. Germline V gives CDR1 DFQATT, CDR2 SNEGSKA (reference sequence). With 6 bases clipped from V and 7 bases from J, the junction kept 17 bases outside the gene matches. This CDR3 is 16 amino acids long.

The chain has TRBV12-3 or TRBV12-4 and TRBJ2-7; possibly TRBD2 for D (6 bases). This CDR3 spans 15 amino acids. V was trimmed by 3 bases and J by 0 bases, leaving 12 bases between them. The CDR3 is CASSFMDGSSYEQYF. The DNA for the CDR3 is TGTGCCAGCAGTTTTATGGACGGGAGCTCCTACGAGCAGTACTTC.

The CDR3 DNA is TGCAGCGTTGAACTTATCGGGGAGCTGTTTTTT. Protein sequence: CSVELIGELFF. This chain joins TRBV29-1 and TRBJ2-2; D gene uncertain. This CDR3 comprises 11 residues. Trimming left V 2 bases short and J 7 bases short, with 5 bases between. The germline V gene has CDR1 SQVTM and CDR2 ANQGSEA.

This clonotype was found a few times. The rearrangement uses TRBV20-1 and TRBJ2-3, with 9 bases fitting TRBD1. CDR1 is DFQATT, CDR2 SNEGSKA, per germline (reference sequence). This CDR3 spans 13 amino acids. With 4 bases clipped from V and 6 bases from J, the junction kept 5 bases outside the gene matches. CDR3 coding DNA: TGCAGTGCTACCGGGACAGGGTGGGATACGCAGTATTTT. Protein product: CSATGTGWDTQYF.

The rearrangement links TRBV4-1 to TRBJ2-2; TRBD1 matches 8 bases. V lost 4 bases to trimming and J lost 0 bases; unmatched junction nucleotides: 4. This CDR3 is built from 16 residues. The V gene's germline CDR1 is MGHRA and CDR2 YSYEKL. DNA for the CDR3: TGCGCCAGCAGCCCCCAACAGGGGGCGAACACCGGGGAGCTGTTTTTT. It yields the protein CASSPQQGANTGELFF.

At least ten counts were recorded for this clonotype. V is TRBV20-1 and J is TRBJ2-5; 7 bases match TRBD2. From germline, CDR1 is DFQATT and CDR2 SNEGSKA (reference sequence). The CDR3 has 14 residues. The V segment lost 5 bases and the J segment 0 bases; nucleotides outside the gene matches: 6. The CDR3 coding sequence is TGCAGTGCTGAGGGACTACCGTACCAAGAGACCCAGTACTTC. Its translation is CSAEGLPYQETQYF.

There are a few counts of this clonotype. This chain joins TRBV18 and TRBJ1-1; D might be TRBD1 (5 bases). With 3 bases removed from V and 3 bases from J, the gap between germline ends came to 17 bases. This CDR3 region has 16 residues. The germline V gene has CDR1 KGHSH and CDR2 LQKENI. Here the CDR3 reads CASSPRGAVSDTEAFF. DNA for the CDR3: TGTGCCAGCTCACCGCGCGGGGCCGTTTCGGACACTGAAGCTTTCTTT.

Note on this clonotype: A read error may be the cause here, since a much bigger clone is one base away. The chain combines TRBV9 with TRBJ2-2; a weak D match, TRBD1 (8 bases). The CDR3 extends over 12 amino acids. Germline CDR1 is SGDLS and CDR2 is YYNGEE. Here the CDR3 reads CAISASGTGLFF. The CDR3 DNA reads TGTGCCATCAGCGCGAGCGGGACAGGGCTGTTTTTT.

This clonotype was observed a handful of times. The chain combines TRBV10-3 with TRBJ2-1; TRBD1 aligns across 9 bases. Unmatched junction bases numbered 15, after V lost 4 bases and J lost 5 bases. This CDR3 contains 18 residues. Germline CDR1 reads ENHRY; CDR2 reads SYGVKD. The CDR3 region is CAISGSGAGTGRNNEQFF. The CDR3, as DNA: TGTGCCATCAGTGGGAGTGGAGCCGGGACAGGGAGGAACAATGAGCAGTTCTTC.

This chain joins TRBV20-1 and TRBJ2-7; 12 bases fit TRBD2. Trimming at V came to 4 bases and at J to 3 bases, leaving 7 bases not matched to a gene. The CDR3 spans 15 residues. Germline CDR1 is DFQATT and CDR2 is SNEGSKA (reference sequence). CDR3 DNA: TGCAGTGCTATTCGGACTAGCGGGAAGAGCTACGAGCAGTACTTC. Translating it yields CSAIRTSGKSYEQYF.

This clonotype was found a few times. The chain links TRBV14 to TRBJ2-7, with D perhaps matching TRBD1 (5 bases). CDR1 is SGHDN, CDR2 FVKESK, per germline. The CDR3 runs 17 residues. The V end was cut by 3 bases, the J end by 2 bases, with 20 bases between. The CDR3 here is CASSQFNFGRETYEQYF. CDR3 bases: TGTGCCAGCAGCCAGTTCAACTTCGGCAGGGAAACCTACGAGCAGTACTTC.

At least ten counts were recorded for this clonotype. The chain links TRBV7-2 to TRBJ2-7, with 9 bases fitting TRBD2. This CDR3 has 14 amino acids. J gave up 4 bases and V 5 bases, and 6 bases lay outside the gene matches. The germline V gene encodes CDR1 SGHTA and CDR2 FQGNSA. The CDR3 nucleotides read TGTGCCAGCAGCCCAGTTAGCGGGAGTTACGAGCAGTACTTC. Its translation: CASSPVSGSYEQYF.

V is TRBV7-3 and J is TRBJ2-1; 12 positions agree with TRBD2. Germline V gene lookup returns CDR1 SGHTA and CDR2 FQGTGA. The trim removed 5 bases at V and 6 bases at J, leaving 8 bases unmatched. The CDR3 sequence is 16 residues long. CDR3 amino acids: CASSPSSGGGFNEQFF. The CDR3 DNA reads TGTGCCAGCAGCCCCTCTAGCGGGGGGGGCTTCAATGAGCAGTTCTTC.

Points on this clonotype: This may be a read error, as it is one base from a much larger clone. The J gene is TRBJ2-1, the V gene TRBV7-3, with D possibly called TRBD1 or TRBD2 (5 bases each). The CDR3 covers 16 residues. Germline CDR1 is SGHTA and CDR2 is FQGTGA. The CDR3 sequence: CASSLSGTSSYNEQSF. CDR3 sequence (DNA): TGTGCCAGCAGCTTAAGTGGGACCAGCTCCTACAATGAGCAGTCCTTC.

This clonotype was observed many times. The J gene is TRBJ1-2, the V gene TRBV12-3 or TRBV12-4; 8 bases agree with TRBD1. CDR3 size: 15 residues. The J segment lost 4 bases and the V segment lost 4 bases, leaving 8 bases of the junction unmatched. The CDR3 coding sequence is TGTGCCAGCAGTTCGAGGACAGGGCCAATCTATGGCTACACCTTC. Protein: CASSSRTGPIYGYTF.

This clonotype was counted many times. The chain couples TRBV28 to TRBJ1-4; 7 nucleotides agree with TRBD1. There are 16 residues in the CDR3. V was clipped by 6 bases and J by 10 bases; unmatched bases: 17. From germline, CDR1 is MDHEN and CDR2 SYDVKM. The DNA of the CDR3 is TGTGCCAGCAGCCGAGGGACAGTTTTGGATGGTGGAAAACTGTTTTTT. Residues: CASSRGTVLDGGKLFF. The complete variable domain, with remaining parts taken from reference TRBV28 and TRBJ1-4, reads DVKVTQSSRYLVKRTGEKVFLECVQDMDHENMFWYRQDPGLGLRLIYFSYDVKMKEKGDIPEGYSVSREKKERFSLILESASTNQTSMYLCASSRGTVLDGGKLFFGSGTQLSVL.

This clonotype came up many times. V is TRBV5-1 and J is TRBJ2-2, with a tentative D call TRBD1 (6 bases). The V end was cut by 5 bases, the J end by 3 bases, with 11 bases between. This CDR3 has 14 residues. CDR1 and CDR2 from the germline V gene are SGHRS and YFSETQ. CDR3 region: CASSRDTHTGELFF. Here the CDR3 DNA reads TGCGCCAGCAGTCGGGACACCCACACCGGGGAGCTGTTTTTT.

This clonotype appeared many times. CDR3 residues: CASSPGTSGNEQFF. Here the CDR3 DNA reads TGTGCCAGCAGCCCGGGGACTAGCGGCAATGAGCAGTTCTTC. The chain has TRBV11-2 and TRBJ2-1, with 11 bases that match TRBD2. The V segment lost 5 bases and the J segment 6 bases; nucleotides outside the gene matches: 3. The CDR3 totals 14 residues. Per the germline V gene, CDR1 is SGHAT and CDR2 is FQNNGV.